The 11 T cell receptor beta chains given below trace back to one sample, sequenced in a study of cytomegalovirus exposure and HLA in healthy donors. PCR used 60 Vbeta primers and 13 Jbeta primers. Assay used: immunoSEQ multiplex PCR; TCRdb lists only in-frame clones, some missing. This sample carries about 140,000 clones, with under 2.5% going to the ten biggest clones. The specimen was PBMCs. The receptors derive from a woman under 30 in good health and CMV-seronegative.

V usage is TRBV19 and J usage is TRBJ2-7; 9 bases fit TRBD1. The CDR3 runs to 13 residues. CDR1 and CDR2 from the germline V gene are LNHDA and SQIVND (reference sequence). In nucleotides, the CDR3 is TGTGCTACTGAGGGGGACAGGGTCGACGAGCAGTACTTC. Translating it yields CATEGDRVDEQYF.

The V gene is TRBV7-3, the J gene TRBJ2-1, with 8 bases fitting TRBD2. V gave up 5 bases and J gave up 4 bases; unmatched junction bases: 7. Germline V CDR1 and CDR2: SGHTA, FQGTGA. The CDR3 runs 15 residues. CDR3: CASSLSGRGYNEQFF. The CDR3 coding sequence is TGTGCCAGCAGCCTAAGCGGGAGAGGGTACAATGAGCAGTTCTTC.

The gene calls are TRBV4-1 and TRBJ2-3, with no clear D. The germline gives CDR1 MGHRA, CDR2 YSYEKL. CDR3 length: 18 residues. Trimming stripped 1 base from V and 2 bases from J, with 19 bases between. As DNA, the CDR3 is TGCGCCAGCAGCCAAGCTCCTCCTGGCCGAACACCCACAGATACGCAGTATTTT. Residues: CASSQAPPGRTPTDTQYF.

A remark on this clone: Sequence at one end of the junction differs from germline and may be a read error. The V and J genes are TRBV14 and TRBJ1-2; D unclear. CDR1 is SGHDN, CDR2 FVKESK, per germline. There are 15 residues in the CDR3. The CDR3 DNA sequence: TGTGCCAGCAGTCAAGATAGAGGATACTACTATGGCTACACCTTC. It translates to CASSQDRGYYYGYTF.

The chain links TRBV29-1 to TRBJ2-4, with 9 bases identical to TRBD1. Looked up from germline, CDR1 is SQVTM and CDR2 is ANQGSEA. This CDR3 spans 16 amino acids. The ends lost 3 bases at V and 1 base at J; junction bases unmatched: 7. The CDR3 region has the DNA TGCAGCGTTGAGTCGGGGACAGGGTTGGCCAAAAACATTCAGTACTTC. Amino acid sequence: CSVESGTGLAKNIQYF.

The genes are TRBV27 and TRBJ2-5, with TRBD1 matching 7 bases. The CDR3 spans 12 residues. Per germline, CDR1 MNHEY and CDR2 SMNVEV (reference sequence). V lost 6 bases to trimming and J lost 3 bases; unmatched junction nucleotides: 1. The CDR3 sequence: CASRGTEETQYF. DNA for the CDR3: TGTGCCAGCAGGGGGACAGAAGAGACCCAGTACTTC.

The rearrangement joins TRBV25-1 to TRBJ1-2, with D tentatively TRBD1 (5 bases). The V gene's germline CDR1 is MGHDK and CDR2 SYGVNS. The CDR3 is 14 residues long. Trimming left V 3 bases short and J 2 bases short, with 10 bases between. Written as DNA, the CDR3 is TGTGCCAGCAGTGACTCCCGGGGGAACTATGGCTACACCTTC. Protein: CASSDSRGNYGYTF.

The chain employs TRBV7-9 and TRBJ2-1, with D possibly TRBD2 on 5 matching bases. The germline CDR1 and CDR2 sequences are SEHNR and FQNEAQ (reference sequence). Trimming removed 6 bases at V and 0 bases at J, with 9 bases between. The CDR3 is 14 residues long. CDR3: CASRSGNSYNEQFF. As DNA, the CDR3 is TGTGCCAGCAGGTCCGGGAACTCCTACAATGAGCAGTTCTTC.

The rearrangement links TRBV27 to TRBJ1-1, with D possibly matching TRBD1 (5 bases). The germline V gene has CDR1 MNHEY and CDR2 SMNVEV (reference sequence). The CDR3 covers 15 residues. Trimming shortened V by 6 bases and J by 0 bases, and 14 bases separated the two germline ends. The CDR3 DNA follows: TGTGCCAGCAGCAGATTCGGGGGATTGAACACTGAAGCTTTCTTT. It yields the protein CASSRFGGLNTEAFF.

The rearrangement uses TRBV15 and TRBJ2-1; 14 nucleotides match TRBD2. The length of the CDR3 is 15 residues. Germline assignment: CDR1 LNHNV and CDR2 YYDKDF (reference sequence). Trimming removed 7 bases from V and 8 bases from J; junction bases left unmatched: 7. As DNA, the CDR3 is TGTGCCACCACCCGGACTAGCGGGAGGATCGATGAGCAGTTCTTC. Amino acids: CATTRTSGRIDEQFF.

The chain combines TRBV6-1 with TRBJ2-5; 7 bases are a match to TRBD1. This CDR3 spans 16 amino acids. V lost 3 bases and J lost 7; bases outside the gene matches: 14. Germline CDR1 MNHNS, CDR2 SASEGT. The CDR3 reads CASSETGTDPGGTQYF. The CDR3, as DNA: TGTGCCAGCAGTGAGACAGGGACAGACCCCGGAGGGACCCAGTACTTC.